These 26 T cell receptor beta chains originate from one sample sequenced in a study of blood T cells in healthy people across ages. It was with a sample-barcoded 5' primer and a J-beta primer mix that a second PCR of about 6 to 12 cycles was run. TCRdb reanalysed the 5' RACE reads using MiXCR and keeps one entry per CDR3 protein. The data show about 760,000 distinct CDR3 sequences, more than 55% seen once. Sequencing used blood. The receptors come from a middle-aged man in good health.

The CDR3 bases are TGTGCCAGTAGTACACAGACTAGTAGTGCGGAGACCCAGTACTTC. Amino acid sequence: CASSTQTSSAETQYF. The chain has TRBV19 and TRBJ2-5, with a possible D match to TRBD2 (6 bases). Between the trimmed V and J ends, which lost 4 bases and 5 bases, there was a span of 17 bases. Germline V lookup: CDR1 LNHDA, CDR2 SQIVND (reference sequence). The CDR3 loop spans 15 amino acids.

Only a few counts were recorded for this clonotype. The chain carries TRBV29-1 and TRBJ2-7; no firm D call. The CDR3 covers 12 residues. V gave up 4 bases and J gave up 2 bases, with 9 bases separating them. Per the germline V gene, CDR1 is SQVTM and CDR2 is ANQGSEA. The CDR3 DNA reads TGCAGCGTTGGAGAAGGTGCCTACGAGCAGTACTTC. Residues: CSVGEGAYEQYF.

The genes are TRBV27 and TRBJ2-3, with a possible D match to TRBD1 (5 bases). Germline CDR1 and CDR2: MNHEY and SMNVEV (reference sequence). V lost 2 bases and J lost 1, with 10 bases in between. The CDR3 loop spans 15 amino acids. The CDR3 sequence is CASSLGLRGTDTQYF. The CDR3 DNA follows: TGTGCCAGCAGTTTAGGTCTCAGGGGCACAGATACGCAGTATTTT.

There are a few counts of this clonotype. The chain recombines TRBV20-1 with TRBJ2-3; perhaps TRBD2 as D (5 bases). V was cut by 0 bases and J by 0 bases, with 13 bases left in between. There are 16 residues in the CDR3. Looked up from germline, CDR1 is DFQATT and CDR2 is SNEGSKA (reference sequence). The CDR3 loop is CSARDNSRGSTDTQYF. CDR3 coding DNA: TGCAGTGCTAGAGATAATAGTCGGGGTAGCACAGATACGCAGTATTTT.

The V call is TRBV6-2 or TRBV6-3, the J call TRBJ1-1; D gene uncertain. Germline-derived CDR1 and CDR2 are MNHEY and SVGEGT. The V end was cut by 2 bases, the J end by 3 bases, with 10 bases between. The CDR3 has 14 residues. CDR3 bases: TGTGCCAGCAGTTACGGGTTCTGGGACACTGAAGCTTTCTTT. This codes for CASSYGFWDTEAFF.

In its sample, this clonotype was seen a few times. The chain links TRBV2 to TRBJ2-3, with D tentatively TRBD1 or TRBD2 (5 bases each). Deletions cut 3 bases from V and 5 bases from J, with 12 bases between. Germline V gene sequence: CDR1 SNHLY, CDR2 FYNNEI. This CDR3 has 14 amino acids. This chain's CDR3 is CASSEGVEGDTQYF. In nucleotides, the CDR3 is TGTGCCAGCAGTGAGGGGGTTGAGGGAGATACGCAGTATTTT.

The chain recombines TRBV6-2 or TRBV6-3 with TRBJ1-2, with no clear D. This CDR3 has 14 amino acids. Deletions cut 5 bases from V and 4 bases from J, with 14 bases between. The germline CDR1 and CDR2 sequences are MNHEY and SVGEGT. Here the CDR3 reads CASSDPLAGYGYTF. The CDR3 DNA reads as TGTGCCAGCAGTGACCCCCTGGCGGGCTATGGCTACACCTTC.

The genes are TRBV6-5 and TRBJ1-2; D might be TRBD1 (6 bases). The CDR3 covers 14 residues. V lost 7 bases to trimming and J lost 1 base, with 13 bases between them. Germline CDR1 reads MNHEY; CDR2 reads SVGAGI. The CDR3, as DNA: TGTGCCAGCACATCTCACAGGGATAACTATGGCTACACCTTC. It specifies CASTSHRDNYGYTF.

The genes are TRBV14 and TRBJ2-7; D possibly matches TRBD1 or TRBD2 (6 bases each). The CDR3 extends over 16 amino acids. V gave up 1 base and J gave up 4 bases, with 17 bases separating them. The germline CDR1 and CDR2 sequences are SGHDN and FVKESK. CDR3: CASSQGLGGAGYEQYF. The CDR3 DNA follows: TGTGCCAGCAGCCAAGGCCTGGGGGGCGCGGGATACGAGCAGTACTTC.

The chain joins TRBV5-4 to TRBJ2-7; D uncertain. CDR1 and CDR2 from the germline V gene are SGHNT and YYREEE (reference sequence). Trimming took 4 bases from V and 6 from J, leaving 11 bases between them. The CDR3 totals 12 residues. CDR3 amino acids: CASSVRPGEQYF. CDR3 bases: TGTGCCAGCAGCGTGCGGCCCGGCGAGCAGTACTTC.

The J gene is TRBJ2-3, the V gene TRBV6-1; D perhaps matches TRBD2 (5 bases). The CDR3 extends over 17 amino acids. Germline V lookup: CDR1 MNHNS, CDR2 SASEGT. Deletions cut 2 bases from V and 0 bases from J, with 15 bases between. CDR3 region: CASSEREPATSTDTQYF. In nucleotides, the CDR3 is TGTGCCAGCAGTGAACGGGAACCGGCCACTAGCACAGATACGCAGTATTTT.

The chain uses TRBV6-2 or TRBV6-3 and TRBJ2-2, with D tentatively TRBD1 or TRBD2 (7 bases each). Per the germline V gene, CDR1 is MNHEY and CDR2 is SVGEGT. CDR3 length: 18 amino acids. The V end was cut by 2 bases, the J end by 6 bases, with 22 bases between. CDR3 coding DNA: TGTGCCAGCAGTTACGCCCCCGGGGAGGGGGCAGGTTCCGGGGAGCTGTTTTTT. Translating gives CASSYAPGEGAGSGELFF.

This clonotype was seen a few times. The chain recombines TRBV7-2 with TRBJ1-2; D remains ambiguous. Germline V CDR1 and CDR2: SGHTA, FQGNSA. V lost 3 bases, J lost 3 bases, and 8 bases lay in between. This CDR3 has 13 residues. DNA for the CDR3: TGTGCCAGCAGCTTTCGCAGCGACTATGGCTACACCTTC. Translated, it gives CASSFRSDYGYTF.

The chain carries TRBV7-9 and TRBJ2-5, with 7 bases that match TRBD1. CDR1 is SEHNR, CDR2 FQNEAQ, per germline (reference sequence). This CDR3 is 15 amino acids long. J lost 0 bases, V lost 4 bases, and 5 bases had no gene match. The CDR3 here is CASSSTTGYQETQYF. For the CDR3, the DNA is TGTGCCAGCAGCTCGACGACAGGGTACCAAGAGACCCAGTACTTC.

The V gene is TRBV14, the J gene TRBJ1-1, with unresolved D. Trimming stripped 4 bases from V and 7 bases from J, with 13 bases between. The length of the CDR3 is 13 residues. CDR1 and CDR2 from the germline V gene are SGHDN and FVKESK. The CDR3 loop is CASSPDTNFEAFF. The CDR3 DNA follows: TGTGCCAGCAGCCCTGACACTAACTTTGAAGCTTTCTTT.

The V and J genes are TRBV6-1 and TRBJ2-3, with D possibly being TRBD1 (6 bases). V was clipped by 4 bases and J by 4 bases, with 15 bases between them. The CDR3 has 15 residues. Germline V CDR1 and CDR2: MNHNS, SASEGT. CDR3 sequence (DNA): TGTGCCAGCAGTGTCGACAGGTCCGGGGCAGATACGCAGTATTTT. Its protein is CASSVDRSGADTQYF.

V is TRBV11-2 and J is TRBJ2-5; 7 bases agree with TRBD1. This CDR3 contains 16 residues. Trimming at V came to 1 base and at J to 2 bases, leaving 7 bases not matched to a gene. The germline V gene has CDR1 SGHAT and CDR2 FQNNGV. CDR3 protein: CASSLGSRQGQETQYF. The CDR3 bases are TGTGCCAGCAGCTTAGGATCCAGACAGGGACAAGAGACCCAGTACTTC.

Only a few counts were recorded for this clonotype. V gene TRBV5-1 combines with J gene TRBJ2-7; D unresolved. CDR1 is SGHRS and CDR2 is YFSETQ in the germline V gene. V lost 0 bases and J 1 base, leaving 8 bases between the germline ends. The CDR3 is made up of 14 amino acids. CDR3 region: CASSLDIDSYEQYF. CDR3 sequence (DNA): TGCGCCAGCAGCTTGGACATCGATTCCTACGAGCAGTACTTC.

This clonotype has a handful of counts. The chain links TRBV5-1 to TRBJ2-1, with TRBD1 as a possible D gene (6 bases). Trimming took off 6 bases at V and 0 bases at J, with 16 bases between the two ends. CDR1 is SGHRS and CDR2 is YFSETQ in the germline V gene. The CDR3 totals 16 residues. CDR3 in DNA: TGCGCCAGCATGGAGTCAGGGGTCAGCTCCTACAATGAGCAGTTCTTC. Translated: CASMESGVSSYNEQFF.

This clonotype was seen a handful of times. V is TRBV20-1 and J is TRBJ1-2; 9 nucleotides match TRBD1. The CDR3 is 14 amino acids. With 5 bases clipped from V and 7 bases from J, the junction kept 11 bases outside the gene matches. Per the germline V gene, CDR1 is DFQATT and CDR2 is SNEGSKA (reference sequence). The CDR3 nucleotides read TGCAGTGCTTGGAATTTGGGACAGGGAGGTGGCTACACCTTC. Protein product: CSAWNLGQGGGYTF.

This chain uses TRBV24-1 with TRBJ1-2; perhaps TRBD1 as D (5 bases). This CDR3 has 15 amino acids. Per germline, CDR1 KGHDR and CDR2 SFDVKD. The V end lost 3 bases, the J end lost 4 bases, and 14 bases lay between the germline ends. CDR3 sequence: CATSDLKHGAYGYTF. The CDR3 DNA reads TGTGCCACCAGTGATCTGAAACATGGGGCCTATGGCTACACCTTC.

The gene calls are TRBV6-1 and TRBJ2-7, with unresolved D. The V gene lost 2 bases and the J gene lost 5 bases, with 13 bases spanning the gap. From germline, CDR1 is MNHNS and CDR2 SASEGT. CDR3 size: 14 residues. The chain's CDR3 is CASSESPGFHEQYF. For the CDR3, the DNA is TGTGCCAGCAGTGAAAGCCCGGGCTTCCACGAGCAGTACTTC.

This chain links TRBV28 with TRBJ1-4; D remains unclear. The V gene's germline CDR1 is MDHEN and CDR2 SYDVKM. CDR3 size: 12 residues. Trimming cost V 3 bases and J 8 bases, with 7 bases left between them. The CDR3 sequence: CASSLRWEKLFF. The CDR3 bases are TGTGCCAGCAGTTTGAGGTGGGAAAAACTGTTTTTT.

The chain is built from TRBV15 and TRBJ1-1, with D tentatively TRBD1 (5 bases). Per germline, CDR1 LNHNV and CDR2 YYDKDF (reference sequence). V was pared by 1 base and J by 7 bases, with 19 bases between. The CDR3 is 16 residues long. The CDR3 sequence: CATSRVLEARGGEAFF. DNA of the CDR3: TGTGCCACCAGCAGAGTTCTCGAGGCCCGGGGGGGTGAAGCTTTCTTT.

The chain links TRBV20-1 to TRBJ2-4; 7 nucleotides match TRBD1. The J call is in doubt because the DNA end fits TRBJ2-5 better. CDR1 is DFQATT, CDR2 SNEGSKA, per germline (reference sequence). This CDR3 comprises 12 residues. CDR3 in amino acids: CSAEDRKKTQYF. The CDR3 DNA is TGCAGTGCTGAGGACAGGAAAAAGACCCAGTACTTC.

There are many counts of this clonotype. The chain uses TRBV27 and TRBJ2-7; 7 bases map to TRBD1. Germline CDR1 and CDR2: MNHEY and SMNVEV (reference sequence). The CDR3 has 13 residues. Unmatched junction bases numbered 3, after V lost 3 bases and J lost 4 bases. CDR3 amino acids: CASSLGQLYEQYF. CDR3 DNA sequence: TGTGCCAGCAGTTTGGGACAGCTGTACGAGCAGTACTTC.